Included here is one T cell receptor (beta chain) sequence, with context. As yet, its antigen is unknown. This CDR3 has 18 residues. Germline values: CDR1 LGHNA, CDR2 YNFKEQ. V lost 4 bases and J 5 bases, leaving 26 bases between the germline ends. Extraction of RNA preceded its reverse transcription into cDNA, which served as the sequencing template. Sequencing was performed with immunoSEQ multiplex PCR; in TCRdb, only in-frame clones are kept and a portion is missing. Of fewer than 250,000 clones listed, over 60% are singletons. Described treatment: oral pan-JAK inhibitor, 5-10 mg twice daily. The data derive from a study of CD8+ T cells in alopecia areata. Study outcomes and limitations: Resident alphabeta T cells of normal skin are also sequenced in scalp samples. Persistence during tofacitinib was seen for many expanded lesional clones in scalp and blood.

The sample was CD4+ T cells sorted from blood, taken at week 4, from a patient treated with tofacitinib. The clonotype was recovered from a human donor with alopecia areata. The genes are TRBV4-2 and TRBJ2-5; D tentatively fits TRBD1 or TRBD2 (5 bases each). The CDR3 is CASSREGQGPAPGETQYF. The CDR3 DNA follows: TGTGCCAGCAGCCGAGAGGGGCAGGGCCCGGCCCCGGGGGAGACCCAGTACTTC.